This T cell receptor beta chain was recorded in a study of T cells and Merkel cell carcinoma outcomes. Study results and limitations: Merkel cell carcinoma outcomes were reportedly predicted by repertoire and T-cell density.

The count of this clone is one. The target antigen is unknown. The assay was immunoSEQ multiplex PCR, and TCRdb's table has in-frame clones only and misses some. The table includes hundreds of clones, around 83% detected once. Trimming took 3 bases from V and 2 from J, leaving 12 bases between them. CDR3 length: 15 residues. Germline V gives CDR1 SEHNR, CDR2 FQNEAQ (reference sequence). This chain uses TRBV7-9 with TRBJ2-3; perhaps TRBD2 as D (5 bases). The specimen sequenced was tumor tissue from Merkel cell carcinoma. The clonotype was recovered from a human donor with Merkel cell carcinoma. Some clones in this sample may be carry-over from other donors' samples. CDR3 sequence reads: CASSFGEGFTDTQYF. In DNA form, the CDR3 reads TGTGCCAGCAGCTTCGGCGAGGGCTTCACAGATACGCAGTATTTT. Full variable domain (remainder filled in from reference TRBV7-9 and TRBJ2-3): DTGVSQNPRHKITKRGQNVTFRCDPISEHNRLYWYRQTLGQGPEFLTYFQNEAQLEKSRLLSDRFSAERPKGSFSTLEIQRTEQGDSAMYLCASSFGEGFTDTQYFGPGTRLTVL.